These T cell receptor beta chains were read from a single sample in a study of blood T cell repertoires in COVID-19. Clones were sequenced by immunoSEQ multiplex PCR, and TCRdb holds only the in-frame ones, with some missing. The sample consists of fewer than 500,000 clones, around 90% of them appearing once. Sequenced sample: PBMCs or T cells enriched from blood (not recorded which). These receptors were obtained from a woman aged 18-35 years with acute COVID-19. The CDR3 runs from the conserved cysteine through the conserved F or W. The D gene is left open where the match is weak. Clone sizes are given selectively: once, few, many, or a class where the clone is expanded.

>.|TRBD1|TRBV5-1|TRBJ1-1
CASSLGGTGINTEAFF
TGCGCCAGCAGCTTGGGAGGGACAGGGATAAACACTGAAGCTTTCTTT
>.|TRBD1|TRBV7-9|TRBJ2-7
CASSVPGQGSYEQYF
TGTGCCAGCAGCGTGCCGGGACAGGGTTCCTACGAGCAGTACTTC
>.|.|TRBV7-2|TRBJ2-2
CASSLWTSSSWELFF
TGTGCCAGCAGCCTATGGACATCTTCCTCGTGGGAGCTGTTTTTT
>.|TRBD1|TRBV27|TRBJ2-1
CASSLAGPRGNEQFF
TGTGCCAGCAGTTTAGCGGGCCCCAGGGGGAATGAGCAGTTCTTC
>once|.|TRBV14|TRBJ1-6
CASSLVDIVRYPLHF
TGTGCCAGCAGCCTGGTTGACATCGTTCGGTACCCCCTCCACTTT
>.|TRBD2|TRBV29-1|TRBJ2-7
CSTLGGGAYEQYF
TGCAGCACCTTAGGTGGGGGGGCCTACGAGCAGTACTTC
>.|TRBD2|TRBV7-8|TRBJ2-1
CASSPLAVHNEQFF
TGTGCCAGCAGCCCACTAGCGGTCCACAATGAGCAGTTCTTC
>.|.|TRBV2|TRBJ1-4
CASTPSGKLFF
TGTGCCAGCACCCCCTCCGGAAAACTGTTTTTT
>.|.|TRBV6-5|TRBJ1-2
CAAYFGNGGYTF
TGTGCCGCATACTTCGGGAATGGCGGCTACACCTTC
>.|.|TRBV7-9|TRBJ1-6
CASSLGGSNSPLHF
TGTGCCAGCAGCTTGGGGGGTTCTAATTCACCCCTCCACTTT
>few|TRBD1|TRBV16|TRBJ1-1
CASSQSRRGRMNTEAFF
TGTGCCAGCAGCCAATCTCGGAGGGGGCGGATGAACACTGAAGCTTTCTTT
>.|.|TRBV7-9|TRBJ2-1
CASNEPQAEQFF
TGTGCCAGCAACGAACCTCAGGCGGAGCAGTTCTTC
>.|.|TRBV27|TRBJ1-1
CASSSGIANTEAFF
TGTGCCAGCAGTTCGGGAATTGCGAACACTGAAGCTTTCTTT
>.|TRBD1|TRBV7-8|TRBJ2-7
CASSGPGQDYEQYF
TGTGCCAGCAGCGGGCCGGGACAGGACTACGAGCAGTACTTC
>many|TRBD2|TRBV28|TRBJ2-7
CASKLAGNEQYF
TGTGCCAGCAAACTAGCGGGAAACGAGCAGTACTTC
>.|TRBD2|TRBV10-3|TRBJ2-2
CAISESAGVGTGELFF
TGTGCCATCAGTGAGTCGGCGGGAGTCGGTACCGGGGAGCTGTTTTTT
>.|.|TRBV28|TRBJ2-1
CASSVPQWSYNEQFF
TGTGCCAGCAGTGTGCCACAGTGGTCCTACAATGAGCAGTTCTTC
>.|.|TRBV5-1|TRBJ2-5
CASTRLAGTIQETQYF
TGCGCCAGCACCCGATTGGCGGGGACCATCCAAGAGACCCAGTACTTC
>.|.|TRBV16|TRBJ1-3
CASSLQRGNTIYF
TGTGCCAGCAGCCTCCAGAGGGGAAACACCATATATTTT
>few|.|TRBV24-1|TRBJ2-3
CATSDRRGTSTDTQYF
TGTGCCACCAGTGACCGGAGGGGTACTAGCACAGATACGCAGTATTTT
>few|TRBD1|TRBV29-1|TRBJ1-2
CSAGGADGYTF
TGCAGCGCAGGGGGCGCAGATGGCTACACCTTC
>.|.|TRBV2|TRBJ1-2
CASSGRQGGNYGYTF
TGTGCCAGCAGTGGGCGCCAGGGTGGGAACTATGGCTACACCTTC
>.|.|TRBV4-1|TRBJ1-6
CASSQDDDPRDSPLHF
TGCGCCAGCAGCCAGGACGATGATCCCAGGGATTCACCCCTCCACTTT
>.|TRBD2|TRBV5-4|TRBJ2-7
CASSPSSGSYEQYF
TGTGCCAGCAGCCCTTCTAGCGGCTCCTACGAGCAGTACTTC
>.|.|TRBV29-1|TRBJ1-6
CSVVYGSSYNSPLHF
TGCAGCGTTGTATACGGGAGCTCCTATAATTCACCCCTCCACTTT
>.|.|TRBV9|TRBJ1-6
CASSTSPGSSNSPLHF
TGTGCCAGCAGCACATCCCCGGGAAGTTCTAATTCACCCCTCCACTTT
>.|.|TRBV10-3|TRBJ1-2
CAISAGDTYGYTF
TGTGCCATCAGTGCCGGAGATACCTATGGCTACACCTTC
>.|.|TRBV12-3/TRBV12-4|TRBJ1-1
CASIIRGVTEAFF
TGTGCCAGCATCATCAGGGGTGTCACTGAAGCTTTCTTT
>.|TRBD1|TRBV5-1|TRBJ1-4
CASSQTGGATNEKLFF
TGCGCCAGCAGCCAGACAGGGGGTGCAACTAATGAAAAACTGTTTTTT
>.|TRBD1|TRBV18|TRBJ2-4
CASSPRTGENIQYF
TGTGCCAGCTCACCGAGGACAGGGGAGAACATTCAGTACTTC
>.|.|TRBV7-9|TRBJ2-4
CASSLDRLAKNIQYF
TGTGCCAGCAGCTTAGATCGACTAGCCAAAAACATTCAGTACTTC
>few|TRBD2|TRBV18|TRBJ2-7
CASSPTAGGLGGPYEQYF
TGTGCCAGCTCACCAACGGCGGGAGGATTAGGCGGCCCCTACGAGCAGTACTTC
>.|.|TRBV7-2|TRBJ2-1
CASTKLATRTYNEQFF
TGTGCCAGCACCAAGCTCGCTACCCGAACCTACAATGAGCAGTTCTTC
>.|TRBD2|TRBV9|TRBJ2-7
CASSVDIAGGSEQYF
TGTGCCAGCAGCGTAGATATAGCGGGGGGAAGCGAGCAGTACTTC
>.|.|TRBV6-4|TRBJ2-6
CASSDGEDSGANVLTF
TGTGCCAGCAGTGATGGGGAGGACTCTGGGGCCAACGTCCTGACTTTC
>.|TRBD2|TRBV11-1|TRBJ2-7
CASSLAGSGVPYEQYF
TGTGCCAGCAGCTTAGCGGGTAGCGGGGTGCCTTACGAGCAGTACTTC
>.|TRBD2|TRBV10-1|TRBJ2-1
CASSRNSGENNEQFF
TGCGCCAGCAGTCGAAATAGCGGGGAGAACAATGAGCAGTTCTTC
>.|TRBD2|TRBV14|TRBJ2-7
CASSQYSGSHSYEQYF
TGTGCCAGCAGCCAATATAGCGGGAGTCACTCCTACGAGCAGTACTTC
>.|.|TRBV19|TRBJ1-6
CASSPGNNSPLHF
TGTGCCAGTAGTCCGGGAAATAATTCACCCCTCCACTTT
>.|TRBD1|TRBV6-2/TRBV6-3|TRBJ2-3
CASSYGQGRWTDTQYF
TGTGCCAGCAGTTACGGACAGGGAAGATGGACAGATACGCAGTATTTT
>.|.|TRBV21-1|TRBJ2-5
CASSLQGRETQYF
TGTGCCAGCAGCCTCCAGGGGCGGGAGACCCAGTACTTC
>.|.|TRBV28|TRBJ2-7
CASCLQGSLISYEQYF
TGTGCCAGCTGCCTCCAGGGGAGCCTTATTTCCTACGAGCAGTACTTC
>once|.|TRBV28|TRBJ1-2
CASSIAAGVNYGYTF
TGTGCCAGCAGTATAGCGGCCGGAGTTAACTATGGCTACACCTTC
>.|TRBD1|TRBV6-5|TRBJ1-5
CATTPAGGNNQPQHF
TGTGCCACCACGCCAGCAGGGGGCAACAATCAGCCCCAGCATTTT
>.|.|TRBV2|TRBJ2-7
CASSALYEQYF
TGTGCCAGCAGTGCCCTCTACGAGCAGTACTTC
>.|TRBD2|TRBV7-9|TRBJ2-7
CASSSPSHRTSGKYEQYF
TGTGCCAGCAGCTCCCCATCCCACCGGACTAGCGGGAAGTACGAGCAGTACTTC